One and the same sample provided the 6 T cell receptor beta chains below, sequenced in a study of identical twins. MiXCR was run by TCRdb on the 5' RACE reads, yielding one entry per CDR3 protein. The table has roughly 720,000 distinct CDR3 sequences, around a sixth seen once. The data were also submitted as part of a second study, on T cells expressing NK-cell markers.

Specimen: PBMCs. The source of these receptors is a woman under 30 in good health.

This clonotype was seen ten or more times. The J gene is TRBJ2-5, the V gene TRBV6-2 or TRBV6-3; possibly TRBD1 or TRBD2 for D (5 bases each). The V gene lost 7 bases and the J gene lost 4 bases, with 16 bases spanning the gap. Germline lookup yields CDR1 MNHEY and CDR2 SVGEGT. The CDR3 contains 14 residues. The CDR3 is CASTGTPRRETQYF. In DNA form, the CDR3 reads TGTGCCAGCACCGGGACCCCCCGGCGAGAGACCCAGTACTTC.

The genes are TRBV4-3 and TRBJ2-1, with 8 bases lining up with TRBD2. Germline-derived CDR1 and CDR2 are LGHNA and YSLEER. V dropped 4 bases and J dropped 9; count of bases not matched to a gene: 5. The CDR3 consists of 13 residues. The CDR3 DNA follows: TGCGCCAGCAGCCTAGCGGGGAACGGTGAGCAGTTCTTC. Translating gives CASSLAGNGEQFF.

This CDR3 reads CASGRPTAGAYTDTQYF. In DNA form, the CDR3 reads TGTGCTAGTGGTCGTCCAACAGCGGGGGCTTACACAGATACGCAGTATTTT. The chain couples TRBV12-5 to TRBJ2-3; 8 bases are a match to TRBD2. The CDR3 runs to 17 residues. Per germline, CDR1 LGHNT and CDR2 FRNRAP. V lost 5 bases to trimming and J lost 2 bases; unmatched junction nucleotides: 12.

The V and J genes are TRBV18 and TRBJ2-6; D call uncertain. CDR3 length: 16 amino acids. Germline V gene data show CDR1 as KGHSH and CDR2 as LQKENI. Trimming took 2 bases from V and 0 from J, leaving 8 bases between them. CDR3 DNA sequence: TGTGCCAGCTCACCATCGGTAGTCTCTGGGGCCAACGTCCTGACTTTC. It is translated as CASSPSVVSGANVLTF.

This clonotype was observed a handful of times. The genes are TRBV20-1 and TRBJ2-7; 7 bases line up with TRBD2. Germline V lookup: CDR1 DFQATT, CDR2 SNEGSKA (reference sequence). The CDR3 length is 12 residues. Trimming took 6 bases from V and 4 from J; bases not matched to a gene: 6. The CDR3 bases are TGCAGTGCCCAACGGGGGGAATACGAGCAGTACTTC. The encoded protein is CSAQRGEYEQYF.

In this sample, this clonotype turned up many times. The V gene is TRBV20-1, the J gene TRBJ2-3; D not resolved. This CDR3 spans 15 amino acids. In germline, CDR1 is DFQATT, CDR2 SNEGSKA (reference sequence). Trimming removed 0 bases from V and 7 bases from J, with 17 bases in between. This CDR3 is CSARDQYTAEHTQYF. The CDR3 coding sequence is TGCAGTGCTAGAGATCAGTATACAGCTGAACATACGCAGTATTTT.